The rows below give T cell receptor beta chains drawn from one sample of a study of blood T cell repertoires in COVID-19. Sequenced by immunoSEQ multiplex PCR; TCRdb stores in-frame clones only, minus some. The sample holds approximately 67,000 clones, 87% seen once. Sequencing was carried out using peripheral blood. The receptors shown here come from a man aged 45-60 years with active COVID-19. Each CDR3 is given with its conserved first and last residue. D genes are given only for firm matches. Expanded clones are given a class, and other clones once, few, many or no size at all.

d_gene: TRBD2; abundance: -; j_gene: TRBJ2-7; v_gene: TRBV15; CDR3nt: TGTGCCACCAGCAGAGAGTTGGGACTAGCGGGAGGCTCCTCCTACGAGCAGTACTTC; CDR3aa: CATSRELGLAGGSSYEQYF
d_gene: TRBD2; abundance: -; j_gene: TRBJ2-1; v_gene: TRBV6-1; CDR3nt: TGTGCCAGCAGTGAAACCATACTAGCGGGAGCACGCAGGGATGAGCAGTTCTTC; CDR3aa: CASSETILAGARRDEQFF
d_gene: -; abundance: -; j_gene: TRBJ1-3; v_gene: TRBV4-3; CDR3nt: TGCGCCAGCAGCCAAGACGTGCAGGGAAACACCATATATTTT; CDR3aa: CASSQDVQGNTIYF
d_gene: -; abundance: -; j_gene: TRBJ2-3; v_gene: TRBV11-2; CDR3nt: TGTGCCAGCAGACAGGGCAGGGTCCCAGATACGCAGTATTTT; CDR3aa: CASRQGRVPDTQYF
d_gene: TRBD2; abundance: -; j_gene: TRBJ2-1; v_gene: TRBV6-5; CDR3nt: TGTGCCAGCAGGGTAGCGGGGGATTACAATGAGCAGTTCTTC; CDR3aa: CASRVAGDYNEQFF
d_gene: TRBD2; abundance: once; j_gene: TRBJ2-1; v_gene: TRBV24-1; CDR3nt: TGTGCCACCAGTGATTGGGGGGGTGCGAATGAGCAGTTCTTC; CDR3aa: CATSDWGGANEQFF
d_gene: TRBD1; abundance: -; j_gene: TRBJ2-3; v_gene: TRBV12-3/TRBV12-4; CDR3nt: TGTGCCAGCACCACCCAGGGGGTCTCACAGTATTTT; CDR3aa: CASTTQGVSQYF
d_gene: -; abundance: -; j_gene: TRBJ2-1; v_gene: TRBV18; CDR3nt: TGTGCCAGCTCATTTTGGCCGAGACAGGAAAGCTACAATGAGCAGTTCTTC; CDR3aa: CASSFWPRQESYNEQFF
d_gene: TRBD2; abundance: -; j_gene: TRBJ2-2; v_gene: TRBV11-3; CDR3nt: TGTGCCAGCAGCTTTAGCGGGAGCGGCACCGGGGAGCTGTTTTTT; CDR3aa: CASSFSGSGTGELFF
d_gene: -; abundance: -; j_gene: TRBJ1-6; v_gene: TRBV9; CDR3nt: TGTGCCAGCAGCGTAGGAGGAGGAGGGATCGACAATTCACCCCTCCACTTT; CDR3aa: CASSVGGGGIDNSPLHF
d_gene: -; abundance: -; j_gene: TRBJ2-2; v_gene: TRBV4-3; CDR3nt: TGCGCCAGCAGCCAAGGCCGGACTAACGGGGAGCTGTTTTTT; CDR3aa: CASSQGRTNGELFF
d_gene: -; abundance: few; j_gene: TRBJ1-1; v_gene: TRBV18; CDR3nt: TGTGCCAGCTCACTGAAAGGGGGTATTCACACTGAAGCTTTCTTT; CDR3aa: CASSLKGGIHTEAFF
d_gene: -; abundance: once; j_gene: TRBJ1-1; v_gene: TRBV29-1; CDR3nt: TGCAGCGGCGGGGTTCTGGACACTGAAGCTTTCTTT; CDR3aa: CSGGVLDTEAFF
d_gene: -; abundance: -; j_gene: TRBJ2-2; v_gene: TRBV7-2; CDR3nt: TGTGCCAGCAGTTACAAGCAGGGGTTGGCCGGGGAGCTGTTTTTT; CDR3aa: CASSYKQGLAGELFF
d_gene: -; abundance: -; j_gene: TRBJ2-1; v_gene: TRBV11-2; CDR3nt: TGTGCCAGCAGCTTGAGAACGGGAGCGAACAATGAGCAGTTCTTC; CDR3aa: CASSLRTGANNEQFF
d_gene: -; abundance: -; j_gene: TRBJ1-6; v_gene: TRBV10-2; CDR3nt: TGCGCCAGCGGCAGGACTGAGTATAATTCACCCCTCCACTTT; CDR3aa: CASGRTEYNSPLHF
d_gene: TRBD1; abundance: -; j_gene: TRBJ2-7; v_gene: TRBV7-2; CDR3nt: TGTGCCAGCAGCCCCCGGACAGGGTTTCTCTACGAGCAGTACTTC; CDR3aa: CASSPRTGFLYEQYF
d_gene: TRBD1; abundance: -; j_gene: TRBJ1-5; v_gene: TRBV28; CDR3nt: TGTGCCAGCAGTGCCTCGGACAGGCTCAATCAGCCCCAGCATTTT; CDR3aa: CASSASDRLNQPQHF
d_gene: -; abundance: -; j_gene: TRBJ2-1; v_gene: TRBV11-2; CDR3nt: TGTGCCAGCAGCTTACTCCTCGGACAGTCCAATGAGCAGTTCTTC; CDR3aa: CASSLLLGQSNEQFF
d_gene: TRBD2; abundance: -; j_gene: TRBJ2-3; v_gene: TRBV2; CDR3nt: TGTGCCAGCAGGGGCGGACTAGGGACGCAGTATTTT; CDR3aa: CASRGGLGTQYF
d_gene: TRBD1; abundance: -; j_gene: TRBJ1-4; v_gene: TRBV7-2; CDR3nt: TGTGCCAGCAGCTCATGGACAGGGAGTGATGAAAAACTGTTTTTT; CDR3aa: CASSSWTGSDEKLFF
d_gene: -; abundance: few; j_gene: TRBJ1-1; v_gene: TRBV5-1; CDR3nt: TGCGCCAGCAGCTTCAGGGATGGGCAGAACACTGAAGCTTTCTTT; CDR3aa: CASSFRDGQNTEAFF
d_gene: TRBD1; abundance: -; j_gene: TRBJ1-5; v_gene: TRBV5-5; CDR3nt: TGTGCCAGCAGCTTCGGACAGGGCCCCAATCAGCCCCAGCATTTT; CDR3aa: CASSFGQGPNQPQHF
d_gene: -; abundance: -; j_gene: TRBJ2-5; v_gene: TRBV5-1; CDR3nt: TGCGCCAGCAGCTTGGGCAGCTTCGGGGAGACCCAGTACTTC; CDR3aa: CASSLGSFGETQYF
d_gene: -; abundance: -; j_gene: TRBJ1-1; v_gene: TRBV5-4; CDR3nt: TGTGCCAGCAGCTTGGGGGGCCGGGGGACTGAAGCTTTCTTT; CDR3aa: CASSLGGRGTEAFF
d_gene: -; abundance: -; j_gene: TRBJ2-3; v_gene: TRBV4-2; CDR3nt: TGTGCCAGCAGCCAAGATCTTCTCGCGCAGTATTTT; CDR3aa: CASSQDLLAQYF
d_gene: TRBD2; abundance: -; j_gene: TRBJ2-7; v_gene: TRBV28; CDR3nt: TGTGCCAGTTTAGCGGGAGGGCCGACCTACGAGCAGTACTTC; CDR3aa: CASLAGGPTYEQYF
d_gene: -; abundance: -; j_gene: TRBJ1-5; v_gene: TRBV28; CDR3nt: TGTGCCAGCAGCGCCTTTAGGGGGACGGGCAATCAGCCCCAGCATTTT; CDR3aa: CASSAFRGTGNQPQHF
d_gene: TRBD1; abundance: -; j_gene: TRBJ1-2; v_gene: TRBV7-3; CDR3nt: TGTGCCAGCAGCCCCTCCTACTCAGGACAGGATGCTTATGGCTACACCTTC; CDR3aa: CASSPSYSGQDAYGYTF
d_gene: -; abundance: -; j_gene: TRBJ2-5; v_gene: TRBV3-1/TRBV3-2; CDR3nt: TGTGCCAGCAGCCAAGGTACGCCCTGCAGAGAGACCCAGTACTTC; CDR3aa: CASSQGTPCRETQYF
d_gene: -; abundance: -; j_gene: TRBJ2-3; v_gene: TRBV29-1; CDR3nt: TGCAGCGTTGAGTCCGGGACTCCCCTGGCGGATACGCAGTATTTT; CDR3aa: CSVESGTPLADTQYF
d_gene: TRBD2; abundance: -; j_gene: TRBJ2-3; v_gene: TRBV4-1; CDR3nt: TGCGCCAGCAGCCAATTAGGGCTAGCGGATGGGGCAGATACGCAGTATTTT; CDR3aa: CASSQLGLADGADTQYF
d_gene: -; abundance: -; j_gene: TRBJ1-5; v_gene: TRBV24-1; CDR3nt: TGTGCCACCAGTGGGGGGGGGAGCAATCAGCCCCAGCATTTT; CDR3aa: CATSGGGSNQPQHF
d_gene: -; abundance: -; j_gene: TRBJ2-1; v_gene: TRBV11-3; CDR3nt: TGTGCCAGCAGCTTTGCGAACTCCTACAATGAGCAGTTCTTC; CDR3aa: CASSFANSYNEQFF
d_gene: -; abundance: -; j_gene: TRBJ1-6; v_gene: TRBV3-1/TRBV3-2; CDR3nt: TGTGCCAGCAGCCAGAGCTCCTATAATTCACCCCTCCACTTT; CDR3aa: CASSQSSYNSPLHF
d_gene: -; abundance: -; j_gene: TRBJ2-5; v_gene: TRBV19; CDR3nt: TGTGCCAGTAGTACAACAGTGGAAGGGACCCAGTACTTC; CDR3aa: CASSTTVEGTQYF
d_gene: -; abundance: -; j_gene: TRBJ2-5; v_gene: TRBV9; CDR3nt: TGTGCCAGCAGCGTAGTTGCAGGGGAGGGAGAGACCCAGTACTTC; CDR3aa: CASSVVAGEGETQYF
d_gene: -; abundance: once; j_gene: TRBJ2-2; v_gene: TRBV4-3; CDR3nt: TGCGCCAGCAGCCAAGATTTTACAGGGAGTTCCGGGGAGCTGTTTTTT; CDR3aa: CASSQDFTGSSGELFF
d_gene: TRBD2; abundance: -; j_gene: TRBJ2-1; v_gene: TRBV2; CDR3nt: TGTGCCAGCAGTGCCCAAATGGGACTAGCGGGAGGGGAGCAGTTCTTC; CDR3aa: CASSAQMGLAGGEQFF
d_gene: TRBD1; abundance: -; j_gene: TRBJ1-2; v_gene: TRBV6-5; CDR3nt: TGTGCCAGCAGTTCTCCCCGACAGGGACACTATGGCTACACCTTC; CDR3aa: CASSSPRQGHYGYTF
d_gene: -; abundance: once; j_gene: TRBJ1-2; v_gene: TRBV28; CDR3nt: TGTGCCAGCAGTTCCTCAGCAGGGCCGTATGGCTACACCTTC; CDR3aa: CASSSSAGPYGYTF
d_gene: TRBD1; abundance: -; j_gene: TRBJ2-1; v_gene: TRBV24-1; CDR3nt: TGTGCCTCCGGGGGACAGGGTAGAAATGAGCAGTTCTTC; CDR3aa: CASGGQGRNEQFF
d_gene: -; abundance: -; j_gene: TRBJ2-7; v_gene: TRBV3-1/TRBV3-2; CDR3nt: TGTGCCAGCAGCCAAGTGTCATTTCTACAGGGTAGGAACGAGCAGTACTTC; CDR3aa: CASSQVSFLQGRNEQYF
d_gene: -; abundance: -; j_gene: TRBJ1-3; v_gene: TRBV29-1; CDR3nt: TGCAGCGTTGAAACGAGTAGAACCATATATTTT; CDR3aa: CSVETSRTIYF
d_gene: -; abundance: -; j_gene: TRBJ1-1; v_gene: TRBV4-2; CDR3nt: TGTGCCAGCACCCCCAGTCATTACTCAGGGGAGCGGACTGAAGCTTTCTTT; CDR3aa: CASTPSHYSGERTEAFF
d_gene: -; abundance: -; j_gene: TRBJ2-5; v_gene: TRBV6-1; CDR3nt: TGTGCCAGCAGTGGAACTCCTCAGGGGGGTCTCCCCCAAGAGACCCAGTACTTC; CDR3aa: CASSGTPQGGLPQETQYF
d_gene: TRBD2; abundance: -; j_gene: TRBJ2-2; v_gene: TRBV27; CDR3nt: TGTGCCAGCGGCCGGGAGGGTTTTTCTACCGGGGAGCTGTTTTTT; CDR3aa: CASGREGFSTGELFF
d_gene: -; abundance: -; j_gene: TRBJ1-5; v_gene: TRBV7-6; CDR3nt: TGTGCCAGCAGCAAGGACAGTTATAGCAATCAGCCCCAGCATTTT; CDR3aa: CASSKDSYSNQPQHF
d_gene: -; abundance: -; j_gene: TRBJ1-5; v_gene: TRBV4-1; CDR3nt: TGCGCCAGCAGCCAAGATCCGGGGTATCAGCCCCAGCATTTT; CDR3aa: CASSQDPGYQPQHF
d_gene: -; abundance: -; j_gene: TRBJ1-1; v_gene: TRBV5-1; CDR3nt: TGCGCCAGCAGCTTGGTAGAGGGAACCACTGAAGCTTTCTTT; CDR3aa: CASSLVEGTTEAFF
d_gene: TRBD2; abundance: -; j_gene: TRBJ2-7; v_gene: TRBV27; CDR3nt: TGTGCCAGCAGTTTATACGCGACAAGACCGGGACTAGCGGGAGAGGGCGAGCAGTACTTC; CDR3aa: CASSLYATRPGLAGEGEQYF
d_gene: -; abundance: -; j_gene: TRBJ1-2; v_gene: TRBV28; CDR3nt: TGTGCCACCGAGGGCCTTGGCTATGGCTACACCTTC; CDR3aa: CATEGLGYGYTF
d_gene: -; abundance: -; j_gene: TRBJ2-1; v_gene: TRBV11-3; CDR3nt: TGTGCCAGCAGCTTAGATAGCGACAATGAGCAGTTCTTC; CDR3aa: CASSLDSDNEQFF
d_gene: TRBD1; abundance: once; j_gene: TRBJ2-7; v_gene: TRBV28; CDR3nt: TGTGCCAGCAGCTCGCCGGGACAGCTTGACGAGCAGTACTTC; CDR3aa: CASSSPGQLDEQYF
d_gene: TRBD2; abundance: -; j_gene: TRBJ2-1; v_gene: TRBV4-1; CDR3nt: TGCGCCAGCAGCCAAGTAGCGGGGGTCTACAATGAGCAGTTCTTC; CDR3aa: CASSQVAGVYNEQFF
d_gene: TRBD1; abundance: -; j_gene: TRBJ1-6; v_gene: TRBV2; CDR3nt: TGTGCCAGCAGTCCATCGAGGGCCCGGACAGGGGGAAATTCACCCCTCCACTTT; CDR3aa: CASSPSRARTGGNSPLHF
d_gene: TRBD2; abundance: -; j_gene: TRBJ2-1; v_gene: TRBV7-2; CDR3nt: TGTGCCAGCAGCTTAGTGCCTAGCGGGAGATCTGAGCAGTTCTTC; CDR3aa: CASSLVPSGRSEQFF
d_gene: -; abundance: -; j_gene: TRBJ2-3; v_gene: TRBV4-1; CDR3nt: TGCGCCAGCAGCCAGGCCCCCACAGATACGCAGTATTTT; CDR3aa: CASSQAPTDTQYF
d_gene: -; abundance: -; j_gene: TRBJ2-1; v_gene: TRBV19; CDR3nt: TGTGCCAGTAGTATGGGGGGGCCGAATGAGCAGTTCTTC; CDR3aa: CASSMGGPNEQFF